The source of this TCR beta chain is a study of vaccination effects on CD4 cells after COVID-19. Produced via immunoSEQ multiplex PCR; TCRdb's table is partial and in-frame only. The sample includes tens of thousands of clones, approximately 75% of them seen just once. The trim removed 4 bases at V and 4 bases at J, leaving 3 bases unmatched. Per germline, CDR1 SGHRS and CDR2 YFSETQ. The CDR3 loop spans 14 amino acids. As concerns this clone: As yet, its antigen is unknown.

An approximately nine-day culture period preceded the isolation of CD4+ T cells. The origin of this receptor is a human donor who received a COVID-19 vaccine. The sample consisted of CD4+ T cells from PBMCs cultured without peptide, taken before COVID-19 vaccination. The chain couples TRBV5-1 to TRBJ2-3; 10 nucleotides align to TRBD1. The CDR3 DNA reads TGCGCCAGCAGCATCGGACAGGGGGCAGATACGCAGTATTTT. This translates into CASSIGQGADTQYF.